This TCR beta chain emerged from a study of blood T cells in healthy people across ages. With V trimmed by 6 bases and J by 5 bases, 4 bases remained unmatched. This CDR3 has 12 amino acids. CDR1 and CDR2 (germline): SQVTM, ANQGSEA. A J-beta primer mix and a sample-barcoded 5' primer were used in a second PCR of roughly 6 to 12 cycles. TCRdb itself ran the 5' RACE reads through MiXCR, one entry per CDR3 protein. The repertoire holds around 800,000 distinct CDR3 sequences, with about 48% as singletons. This clonotype has just a few counts. This TCR derives from an elderly man in good health. Sample: blood. The chain is built from TRBV29-1 and TRBJ1-1; 9 bases fit TRBD1. CDR3 bases: TGCAGCGTGGGGACAGGGAGGACTGAAGCTTTCTTT. Its translation: CSVGTGRTEAFF. The full variable domain, in which reference TRBV29-1 and TRBJ1-1 provide the parts outside the CDR3, is SAVISQKPSRDICQRGTSLTIQCQVDSQVTMMFWYRQQPGQSLTLIATANQGSEATYESGFVIDKFPISRPNLTFSTLTVSNMSPEDSSIYLCSVGTGRTEAFFGQGTRLTVV.